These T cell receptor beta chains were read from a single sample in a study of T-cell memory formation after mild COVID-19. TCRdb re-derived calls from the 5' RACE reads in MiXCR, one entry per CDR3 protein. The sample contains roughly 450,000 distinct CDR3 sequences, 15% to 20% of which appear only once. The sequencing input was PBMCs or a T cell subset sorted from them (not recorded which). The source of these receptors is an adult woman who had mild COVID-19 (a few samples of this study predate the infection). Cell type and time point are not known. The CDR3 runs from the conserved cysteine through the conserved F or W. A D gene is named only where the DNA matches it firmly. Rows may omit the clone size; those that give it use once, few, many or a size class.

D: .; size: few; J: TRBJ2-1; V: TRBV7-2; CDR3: CASIRLQGQNEQFF; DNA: TGTGCCAGTATCCGACTCCAGGGGCAGAATGAGCAGTTCTTC
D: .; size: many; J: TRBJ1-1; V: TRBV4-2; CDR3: CASSHPGGRTEAFF; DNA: TGTGCCAGCAGCCACCCCGGAGGGCGAACTGAAGCTTTCTTT
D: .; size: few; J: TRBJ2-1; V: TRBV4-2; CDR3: CASSQDENNYTEQFF; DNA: TGTGCCAGCAGCCAAGATGAGAATAACTACACTGAGCAGTTCTTC
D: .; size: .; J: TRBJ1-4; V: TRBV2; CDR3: CASSDIAGRGEKLFF; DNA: TGTGCCAGCAGTGATATCGCAGGGAGAGGGGAAAAACTGTTTTTT
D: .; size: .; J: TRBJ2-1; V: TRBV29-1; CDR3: CSVADTENEQFF; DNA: TGCAGCGTTGCCGACACGGAAAATGAGCAGTTCTTC
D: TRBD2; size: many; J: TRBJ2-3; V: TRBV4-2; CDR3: CASSQGTSADTQYF; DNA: TGTGCCAGCAGCCAAGGGACTAGCGCAGATACGCAGTATTTT
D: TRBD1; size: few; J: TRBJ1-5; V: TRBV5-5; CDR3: CASSTGEYSNQPQHF; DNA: TGTGCCAGCAGTACAGGGGAATATAGCAATCAGCCCCAGCATTTT
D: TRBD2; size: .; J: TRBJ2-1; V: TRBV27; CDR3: CASSLTHGLASHNEQFF; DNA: TGTGCCAGCAGTTTAACGCACGGACTAGCTAGCCACAATGAGCAGTTCTTC
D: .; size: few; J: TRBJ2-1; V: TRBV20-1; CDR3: CSAREWREARGQDYNEQFF; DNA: TGCAGTGCTAGAGAATGGCGGGAGGCCCGAGGACAGGACTACAATGAGCAGTTCTTC
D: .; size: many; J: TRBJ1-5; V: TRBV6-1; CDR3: CASSLGPGSNQPQHF; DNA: TGTGCCAGCAGCCTGGGCCCGGGAAGCAATCAGCCCCAGCATTTT
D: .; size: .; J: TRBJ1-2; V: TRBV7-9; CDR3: CASSALGWGENYGYTF; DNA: TGTGCCAGCAGCGCCCTCGGATGGGGCGAGAACTATGGCTACACCTTC
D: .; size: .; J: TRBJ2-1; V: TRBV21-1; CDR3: CASSNSLILLDSQFF; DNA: TGTGCCAGCAGCAACTCCCTGATTCTTCTGGACTCTCAGTTCTTC
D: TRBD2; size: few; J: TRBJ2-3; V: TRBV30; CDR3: CAWSVAGGTSTDTQYF; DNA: TGTGCCTGGAGTGTAGCGGGGGGAACTAGCACAGATACGCAGTATTTT
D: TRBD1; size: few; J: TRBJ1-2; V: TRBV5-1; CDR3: CASSDGTGGYGYTF; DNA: TGCGCCAGCAGCGACGGGACAGGAGGCTATGGCTACACCTTC
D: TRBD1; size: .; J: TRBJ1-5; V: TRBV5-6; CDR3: CASSSTGGGKGNQPQHF; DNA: TGTGCCAGCAGCTCGACAGGGGGCGGAAAGGGCAATCAGCCCCAGCATTTT
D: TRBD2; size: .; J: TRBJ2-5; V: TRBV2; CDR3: CATVRGSGGQETQYF; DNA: TGTGCCACCGTTCGCGGGAGCGGGGGTCAAGAGACCCAGTACTTC
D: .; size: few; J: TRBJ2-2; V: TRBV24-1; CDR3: CATSGQPGGTGELFF; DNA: TGTGCCACCAGTGGACAGCCCGGGGGTACCGGGGAGCTGTTTTTT
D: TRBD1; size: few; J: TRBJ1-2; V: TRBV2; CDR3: CASSENRAGQGGDGYTF; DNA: TGTGCCAGCAGTGAAAATCGTGCCGGACAGGGCGGCGATGGCTACACCTTC
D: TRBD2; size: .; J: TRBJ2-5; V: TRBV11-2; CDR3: CASSLSGLEETQYF; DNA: TGTGCCAGCAGCTTAAGTGGACTAGAGGAGACCCAGTACTTC
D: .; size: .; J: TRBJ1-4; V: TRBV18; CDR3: CASSEGLSGEKLFF; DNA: TGTGCCAGCTCAGAAGGGTTATCCGGTGAAAAACTGTTTTTT
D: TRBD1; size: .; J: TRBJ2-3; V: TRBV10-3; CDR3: CATTGQASTDTQYF; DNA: TGTGCCACCACAGGACAGGCTAGCACAGATACGCAGTATTTT
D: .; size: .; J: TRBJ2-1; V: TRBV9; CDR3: CASSASSGRGNNEQFF; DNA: TGTGCCAGCAGCGCATCCAGCGGACGGGGGAACAATGAGCAGTTCTTC
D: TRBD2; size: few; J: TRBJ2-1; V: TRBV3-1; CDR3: CASSQSGAGSYNEQFF; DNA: TGTGCCAGCAGCCAAAGCGGGGCAGGGTCCTACAATGAGCAGTTCTTC
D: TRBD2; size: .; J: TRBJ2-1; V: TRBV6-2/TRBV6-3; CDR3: CATKPSGRAYEQFF; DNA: TGTGCCACCAAACCTAGCGGGAGGGCGTATGAGCAGTTCTTC
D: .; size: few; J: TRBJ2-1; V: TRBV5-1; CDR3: CASSLELSGEQFF; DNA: TGCGCCAGCAGCTTGGAACTCAGCGGGGAGCAGTTCTTC
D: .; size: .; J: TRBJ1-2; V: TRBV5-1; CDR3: CASSSGDYGYTF; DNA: TGCGCCAGCAGCTCCGGGGACTATGGCTACACCTTC
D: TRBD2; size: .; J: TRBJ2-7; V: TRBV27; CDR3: CASSLSGGVWEQYF; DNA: TGTGCCAGCAGTTTATCTGGGGGGGTCTGGGAGCAGTACTTC
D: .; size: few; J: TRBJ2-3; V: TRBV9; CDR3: CASSPTPLETDTQYF; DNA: TGTGCCAGCAGCCCTACCCCTCTGGAGACAGATACGCAGTATTTT
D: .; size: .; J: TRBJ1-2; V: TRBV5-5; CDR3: CASSWGPQTGGYTF; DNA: TGTGCCAGCAGCTGGGGGCCGCAAACGGGAGGCTACACCTTC
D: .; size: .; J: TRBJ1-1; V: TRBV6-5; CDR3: CASSYRAGSTEAFF; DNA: TGTGCCAGCAGTTACCGGGCCGGGAGCACTGAAGCTTTCTTT
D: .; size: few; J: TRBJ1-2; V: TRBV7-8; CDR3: CASSLGSGPDYGYTF; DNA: TGTGCCAGCAGCTTGGGTTCAGGACCCGACTATGGCTACACCTTC
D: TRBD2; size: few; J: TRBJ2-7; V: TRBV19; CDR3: CASSVTSGINEQYF; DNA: TGTGCCAGTAGTGTTACTAGCGGGATTAACGAGCAGTACTTC
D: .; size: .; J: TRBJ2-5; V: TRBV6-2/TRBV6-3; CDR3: CASSYSGPYQETQYF; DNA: TGTGCCAGCAGTTACAGCGGCCCGTACCAAGAGACCCAGTACTTC
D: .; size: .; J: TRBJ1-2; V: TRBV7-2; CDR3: CASSLATGAGTYGYTF; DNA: TGTGCCAGCAGCTTAGCGACCGGCGCAGGAACCTATGGCTACACCTTC
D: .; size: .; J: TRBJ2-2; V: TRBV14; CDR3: CASSRLGGYTGELFF; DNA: TGTGCCAGCAGCCGCCTTGGGGGCTACACCGGGGAGCTGTTTTTT
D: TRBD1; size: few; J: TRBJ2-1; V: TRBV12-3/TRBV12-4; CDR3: CAVQTDRGPNNEQFF; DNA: TGTGCCGTCCAAACGGACAGGGGGCCTAACAATGAGCAGTTCTTC
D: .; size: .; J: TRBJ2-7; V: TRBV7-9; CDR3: CASSSQGDSYEQYF; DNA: TGTGCCAGCAGCTCCCAGGGAGACTCCTACGAGCAGTACTTC
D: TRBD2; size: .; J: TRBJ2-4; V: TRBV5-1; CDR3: CASSLGPGGNIQYF; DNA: TGCGCCAGCAGCTTGGGGCCCGGGGGGAACATTCAGTACTTC
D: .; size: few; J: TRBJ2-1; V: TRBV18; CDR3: CASSPPAGRYNEQFF; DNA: TGTGCCAGCTCACCACCGGCGGGAAGGTACAATGAGCAGTTCTTC
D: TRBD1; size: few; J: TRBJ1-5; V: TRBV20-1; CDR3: CSARSGTGLNQPQHF; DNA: TGCAGTGCTAGATCCGGGACAGGGTTAAATCAGCCCCAGCATTTT
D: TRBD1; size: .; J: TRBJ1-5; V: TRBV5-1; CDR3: CASRKTGGSALGNQPQHF; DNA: TGCGCCAGCAGAAAAACAGGGGGCTCTGCCCTTGGCAATCAGCCCCAGCATTTT
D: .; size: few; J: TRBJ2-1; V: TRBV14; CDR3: CASSLRGSRPEQFF; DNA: TGTGCCAGCAGCCTTCGGGGCAGTCGGCCCGAGCAGTTCTTC
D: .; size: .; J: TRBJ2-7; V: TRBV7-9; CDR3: CASSSRDLYEQYF; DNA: TGTGCCAGCAGCTCCCGGGATCTCTACGAGCAGTACTTC
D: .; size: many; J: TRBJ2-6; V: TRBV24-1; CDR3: CATSDAGANVLTF; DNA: TGTGCCACCAGTGACGCTGGGGCCAACGTCCTGACTTTC
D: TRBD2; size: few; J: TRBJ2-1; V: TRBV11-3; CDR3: CASTATSGTGEQFF; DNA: TGTGCCAGCACAGCGACTAGCGGGACTGGTGAGCAGTTCTTC
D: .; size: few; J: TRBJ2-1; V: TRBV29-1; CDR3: CSVEEGEGASYNEQFF; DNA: TGCAGCGTTGAAGAAGGGGAGGGGGCGTCCTACAATGAGCAGTTCTTC
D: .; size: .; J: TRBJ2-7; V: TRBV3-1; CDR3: CASSQVGRRYEQYF; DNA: TGTGCCAGCAGCCAAGTTGGTCGCAGATACGAGCAGTACTTC
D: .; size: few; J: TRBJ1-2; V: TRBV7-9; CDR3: CASSLAGAGGYGYTF; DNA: TGTGCCAGCAGCTTAGCAGGGGCCGGTGGCTATGGCTACACCTTC
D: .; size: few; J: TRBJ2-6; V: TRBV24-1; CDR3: CATSGTSASSGANVLTF; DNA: TGTGCCACCAGCGGGACATCTGCTAGCTCTGGGGCCAACGTCCTGACTTTC
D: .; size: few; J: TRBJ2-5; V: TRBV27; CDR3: CASSFYQETQYF; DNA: TGTGCCAGCAGTTTTTACCAAGAGACCCAGTACTTC
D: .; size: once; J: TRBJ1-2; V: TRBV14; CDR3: CASSQEAGGSGYTF; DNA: TGTGCCAGCAGCCAAGAAGCGGGGGGCAGCGGCTACACCTTC
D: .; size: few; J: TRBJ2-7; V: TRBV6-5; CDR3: CASSYSGQFYEQYF; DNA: TGTGCCAGCAGTTACTCTGGGCAGTTCTACGAGCAGTACTTC
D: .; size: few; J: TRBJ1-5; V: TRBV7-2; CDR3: CASSNQQVHSNQPQHF; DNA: TGTGCCAGCAGCAACCAACAGGTTCATAGCAATCAGCCCCAGCATTTT
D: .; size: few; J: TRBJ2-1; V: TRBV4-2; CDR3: CASSERLTGIGSYNEQFF; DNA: TGTGCCAGCAGCGAAAGGCTTACGGGGATAGGCTCCTACAATGAGCAGTTCTTC
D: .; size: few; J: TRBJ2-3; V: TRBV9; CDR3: CASSVGAGVAAKSTDTQYF; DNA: TGTGCCAGCAGCGTAGGGGCCGGGGTAGCGGCCAAAAGCACAGATACGCAGTATTTT
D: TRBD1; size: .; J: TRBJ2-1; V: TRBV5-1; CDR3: CASSLAADRGGEQFF; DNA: TGCGCCAGCAGCTTGGCCGCGGACAGGGGAGGTGAGCAGTTCTTC